This entry is about one T cell receptor beta chain. This clonotype showed up just a few times. Its recognized antigen is unknown. It has no much larger one-base neighbor in the sample; base qualities were not kept. The instrument given in TCRdb is Illumina NovaSeq 6000. TCR cDNA was synthesized by 5'RACE template switching, through which a universal primer site and unique molecular identifiers were introduced. Priming of cDNA synthesis was performed from both the TCR alpha and TCR beta constant segments. Library amplification used two PCR steps, and the second PCR step added sample barcodes and sequencing adapters. Sequencing of libraries was done on Illumina HiSeq 2500 (2x100 bp) or NovaSeq (2x150 bp). Per the source publication's procedure: Demultiplexing of reads and collapsing into UMI consensus sequences were performed with MIGEC, and V(D)J alignment was carried out with MiXCR. Vaccine-responding clonotypes were identified with edgeR using replicate PBMC samples, with FDR below 0.01 and a log2 fold change above 5 up to day 15 being required. Each bulk clonotype received a CD4 or CD8 identity based on whether the sequenced CD4 or CD8 repertoire contained that clonotype at higher abundance. TCRdb reanalyzed the raw reads on its own, using fastp at Q25 for trimming and MiXCR for clone calling, and kept in-frame beta chains. Every entry covers one CDR3 protein and lists the most common genes and DNA from its rows. The V and J calls follow TCRdb's processing rather than the paper's. The sample table records some 340,000 distinct CDR3 sequences; over 4% of these occur just once. The ten largest clones add up to about 22% of the sample.

The source of the sample is a study of T cells after yellow fever vaccination (dated by TCRdb to the late 2010s). In terms of the full investigation: The SMART-Seq v4 Ultra Low Input RNA kit was used to prepare libraries from fractions with low cell numbers. Bulk TCR alpha and beta repertoires were sequenced longitudinally to track T-cell clones before and after primary and booster YFV17D yellow fever vaccination. Blood samples were taken at several timepoints before and after primary and secondary immunization, and bulk PBMC replicates and cell subsets were isolated. The cohort comprised two healthy male donors, one aged 18 to 30 and one aged 30 to 40 years. Summary of the overall study and its limitations: The study included only two donors, which limits how far the findings can be generalized. Because abundant contaminating clonotypes from the bulk population could be contained in FACS-sorted repertoires, computational filtering was required. Most clones expanded after primary vaccination (around 96% of CD4 and roughly 91% of CD8) were re-detected after the booster, suggesting that broad memory maintenance occurred. A small share of clonotypes was detected in both CD4 and CD8 compartments, with the overlap likely arising from convergent recombination. Compared with the primary T-cell response, the secondary T-cell response was faster but weaker, reaching its peak on day 5 rather than on day 15.

Reading the label with the study, this specimen's treatment or condition is: live attenuated yellow fever vaccine strain. Two biological replicates of bulk PBMCs were collected at each blood-draw timepoint. A standard Ficoll-Paque protocol was used to isolate PBMCs from peripheral blood. TriZol was used to extract RNA from bulk PBMCs, CD4 and CD8 fractions, and dextramer-positive and dextramer-negative fractions. The germline V gene encodes CDR1 SGHKS and CDR2 YYEKEE (reference sequence). Trimming at the junction amounts to 1 base on V and 10 bases on J, and the germline ends lie 14 bases apart. From the cysteine up to the phenylalanine, the CDR3 has a length of 13 residues. Only the CDR3 portion is preserved as DNA: 39 bases, with reading frame beginning at the first base.

Source: PBMCs, taken 5 days after the yellow fever booster vaccination. This clonotype was sampled from a man aged 18 to 30 who received the YFV17D yellow fever vaccine. This sequence uses TRBV5-5 and TRBJ1-1, and the D gene may be TRBD1, 5 bases matching. The CDR3 here reads CASSLSSEGRAFF. The DNA sequence is as follows: TGTGCCAGCAGCTTGTCATCTGAGGGGCGAGCTTTCTTT.